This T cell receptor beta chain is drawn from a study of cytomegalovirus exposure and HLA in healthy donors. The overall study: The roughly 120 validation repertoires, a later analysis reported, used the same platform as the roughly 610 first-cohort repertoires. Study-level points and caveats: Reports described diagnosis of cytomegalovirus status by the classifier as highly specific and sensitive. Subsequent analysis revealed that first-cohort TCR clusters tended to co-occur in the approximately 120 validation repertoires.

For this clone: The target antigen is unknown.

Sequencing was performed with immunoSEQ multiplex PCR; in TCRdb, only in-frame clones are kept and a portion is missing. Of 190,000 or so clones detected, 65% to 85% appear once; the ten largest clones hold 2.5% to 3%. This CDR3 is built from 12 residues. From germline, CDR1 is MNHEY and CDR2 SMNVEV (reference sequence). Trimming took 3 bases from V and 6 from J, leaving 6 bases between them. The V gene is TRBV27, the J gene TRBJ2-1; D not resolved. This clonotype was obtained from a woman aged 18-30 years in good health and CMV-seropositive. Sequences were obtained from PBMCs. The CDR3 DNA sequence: TGTGCCAGCAGTTTCCCGTCCAATGAGCAGTTCTTC. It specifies CASSFPSNEQFF.